The rows below give T cell receptor beta chains drawn from one sample of a study of Ad26.COV2.S vaccination and SARS-CoV-2 variants. Data came from immunoSEQ multiplex PCR; TCRdb stores just in-frame clones and leaves some out. Of 300,000 to 400,000 clones listed, about nine tenths are singletons. Here the sequenced sample was peripheral blood, taken in a trial of Ad26.COV2.S vaccine versus placebo. These TCRs come from a person aged 18 to 59 who received the Ad26.COV2.S COVID-19 vaccine or a placebo. CDR3s include the opening cysteine and the closing phenylalanine or tryptophan.

j_gene: TRBJ1-4
v_gene: TRBV28
CDR3aa: CASSFVVGQARFF

j_gene: TRBJ2-2
v_gene: TRBV10-3
CDR3aa: CAIRGLANTGELFF

j_gene: TRBJ1-3
v_gene: TRBV5-1
CDR3aa: CASSAGTSSGNTIYF

j_gene: TRBJ1-5
v_gene: TRBV7-2
CDR3aa: CASSLDRVGGNQPQHF

j_gene: TRBJ2-7
v_gene: TRBV7-2
CDR3aa: CASSRDTLTYEQYF

j_gene: TRBJ1-4
v_gene: TRBV3-1/TRBV3-2
CDR3aa: CASSHWQGQRGEKLFF

j_gene: TRBJ2-3
v_gene: TRBV5-1
CDR3aa: CASSLEDRRTDTQYF

j_gene: TRBJ2-1
v_gene: TRBV5-4
CDR3aa: CASSLDDRAIKFF

j_gene: TRBJ2-2
v_gene: TRBV7-2
CDR3aa: CASSLARAMNTGELFF

j_gene: TRBJ1-2
v_gene: TRBV5-1
CDR3aa: CASSFTGINYGYTF

j_gene: TRBJ1-5
v_gene: TRBV30
CDR3aa: CAWSGQGLSDQPQHF

j_gene: TRBJ1-3
v_gene: TRBV5-1
CDR3aa: CASQGDFSGNTIYF

j_gene: TRBJ1-5
v_gene: TRBV19
CDR3aa: CASSIVGRSSNQPQHF

j_gene: TRBJ2-2
v_gene: TRBV5-4
CDR3aa: CASSLSRGPTGELFF

j_gene: TRBJ1-1
v_gene: TRBV5-6
CDR3aa: CASSFGAGIAEAFF

j_gene: TRBJ2-3
v_gene: TRBV5-1
CDR3aa: CASSDRDGDTQYF

j_gene: TRBJ2-2
v_gene: TRBV3-1/TRBV3-2
CDR3aa: CASSPDAYTGELFF

j_gene: TRBJ1-4
v_gene: TRBV11-2
CDR3aa: CASSPQVGKLFF

j_gene: TRBJ2-3
v_gene: TRBV9
CDR3aa: CASSVATGGTDTQYF

j_gene: TRBJ2-5
v_gene: TRBV15
CDR3aa: CATSRGRDQETQYF

j_gene: TRBJ1-6
v_gene: TRBV30
CDR3aa: CAWSSGTVNSPLHF

j_gene: TRBJ2-7
v_gene: TRBV7-8
CDR3aa: CASSLGPGRLSYEQYF

j_gene: TRBJ2-1
v_gene: TRBV24-1
CDR3aa: CATSKTSSYNEQFF

j_gene: TRBJ1-1
v_gene: TRBV7-3
CDR3aa: CASSSGTGSRDTEAFF

j_gene: TRBJ2-5
v_gene: TRBV7-7
CDR3aa: CASSGTRDETQYF

j_gene: TRBJ2-7
v_gene: TRBV4-2
CDR3aa: CASSQGGRGSYEQYF

j_gene: TRBJ1-1
v_gene: TRBV6-5
CDR3aa: CASSYTGPIFF

j_gene: TRBJ1-5
v_gene: TRBV6-1
CDR3aa: CASSSQGNQPQHF

j_gene: TRBJ1-5
v_gene: TRBV6-5
CDR3aa: CASSPLAGNQPQHF

j_gene: TRBJ2-7
v_gene: TRBV29-1
CDR3aa: CSVTRGGYEQYF

j_gene: TRBJ2-1
v_gene: TRBV7-9
CDR3aa: CASSLGVQFF

j_gene: TRBJ2-1
v_gene: TRBV7-8
CDR3aa: CASSLGPDNEQFF

j_gene: TRBJ2-5
v_gene: TRBV12-3/TRBV12-4
CDR3aa: CASSHGRQETQYF

j_gene: TRBJ1-4
v_gene: TRBV5-1
CDR3aa: CASSPSPTGGREKLFF

j_gene: TRBJ2-3
v_gene: TRBV7-2
CDR3aa: CASSFLAGLTDTQYF

j_gene: TRBJ2-2
v_gene: TRBV7-8
CDR3aa: CASSNTGTSGGELFF

j_gene: TRBJ1-2
v_gene: TRBV4-1
CDR3aa: CASSQDRQYSGYTF

j_gene: TRBJ1-1
v_gene: TRBV5-4
CDR3aa: CASSLKGLNTEAFF

j_gene: TRBJ1-6
v_gene: TRBV9
CDR3aa: CASSPGGGSSPLHF

j_gene: TRBJ2-7
v_gene: TRBV4-1
CDR3aa: CASSQAGQGGAYEQYF

j_gene: TRBJ1-1
v_gene: TRBV6-5
CDR3aa: CASKYPGMNTEAFF

j_gene: TRBJ1-1
v_gene: TRBV19
CDR3aa: CASSIYEVDVGTEAFF

j_gene: TRBJ1-2
v_gene: TRBV7-2
CDR3aa: CASSPGVFSYGYTF

j_gene: TRBJ1-1
v_gene: TRBV19
CDR3aa: CASRPQGRTEAFF

j_gene: TRBJ2-7
v_gene: TRBV11-1
CDR3aa: CASSLRDTEFYEQYF

j_gene: TRBJ2-7
v_gene: TRBV6-5
CDR3aa: CASRPLWRGDYEQYF

j_gene: TRBJ1-5
v_gene: TRBV27
CDR3aa: CASSFIPSNQPQHF

j_gene: TRBJ2-3
v_gene: TRBV4-2
CDR3aa: CASSQDIRGGYAGHLYF

j_gene: TRBJ1-2
v_gene: TRBV12-2
CDR3aa: CASRPAGNYGYTF

j_gene: TRBJ1-4
v_gene: TRBV7-9
CDR3aa: CASSSTGAQGKLFF

j_gene: TRBJ2-3
v_gene: TRBV11-3
CDR3aa: CASSVSGLSTDTQYF

j_gene: TRBJ2-2
v_gene: TRBV4-2
CDR3aa: CASSQDVRGASPGELFF

j_gene: TRBJ1-3
v_gene: TRBV27
CDR3aa: CASSSQGASGNTIYF

j_gene: TRBJ1-1
v_gene: TRBV5-6
CDR3aa: CASSQDRGQGTEAFF

j_gene: TRBJ1-4
v_gene: TRBV3-1/TRBV3-2
CDR3aa: CASSQGGAFEKLFF

j_gene: TRBJ1-6
v_gene: TRBV11-2
CDR3aa: CASSYPLGQSRSPLHF

j_gene: TRBJ1-2
v_gene: TRBV2
CDR3aa: CASSRGTGRDYGYTF

j_gene: TRBJ1-5
v_gene: TRBV4-1
CDR3aa: CASSQGVGSNQPQHF

j_gene: TRBJ2-1
v_gene: TRBV19
CDR3aa: CASSTAAQVYNEQFF

j_gene: TRBJ2-7
v_gene: TRBV12-3/TRBV12-4
CDR3aa: CASSFGTYEQYF